This section outlines one TCR beta chain sequence together with its context. This clonotype was counted only a few times. Its target antigen remains unknown. Qualities for individual bases were not recorded, and no much larger clone is one base off. This specimen comes from a study of T cells in Graves' hyperthyroidism and ophthalmopathy (dated by TCRdb to about 2019). Context from the whole study: Peripheral blood was sampled at the time of initial diagnosis, prior to any treatment. For training and testing, the approximately 92 patients in the discovery cohort were randomly divided in a 7:3 ratio. The paper describes TCR Vbeta CDR3 sequencing of 120 to 150 peripheral blood samples, made up of around 41 ophthalmopathy patients, approximately 76 hyperthyroidism patients and approximately 17 progressor patients. Prospective prediction of ophthalmopathy was tested in an independent validation cohort of 18 to 20 hyperthyroidism patients and some 17 patients who later progressed to ophthalmopathy. After sampling, hyperthyroidism patients received methimazole starting at 30 mg daily, and ophthalmopathy patients received high-dose intravenous methylprednisolone. In addition, the study compared T-cell repertoires in thyroid tissue and in blood from over 5 Graves' hyperthyroidism patients. To identify TCR V-J signatures that set the groups apart, the researchers used a discovery cohort of 100 patients, made up of approximately 43 with Graves' ophthalmopathy and some 55 with stable Graves' hyperthyroidism.

In the ophthalmopathy patients, disease was moderately to severely active, with a Clinical Activity Score of 3 or more, a NOSPECS grade of 4 or more, and a duration of less than 3 months. Any patient with an uncontrolled infection, another autoimmune disease, pregnancy or lactation was excluded. Diagnoses were established on the basis of clinical symptoms, serum thyroxine and TRAb, thyroid ultrasound, and orbital computed tomography. PBMCs were separated from 8 to 10 ml of fresh peripheral blood using Ficoll-Paque density gradient centrifugation. Trizol reagent was used to extract total RNA, and RNA quality was then checked on an Agilent 2100 Bioanalyzer. The germline V gene yields SGHVS for CDR1 and FQNEAQ for CDR2. Taken from cysteine to phenylalanine, the CDR3 has 21 residues. The only DNA kept is the CDR3, 63 bases in frame from the first base. V and J lose 4 bases and 1 base, and a span of 31 bases separates them.

Paper-wide results and their limitations: No statistical method was used to set the sample size in advance, and investigators knew the group allocation. In cross-validation, a model built on a 13 V-J signature told ophthalmopathy apart from stable hyperthyroidism with approximately 90% sensitivity and about 81% specificity, and in testing the same model reached 80%/75%. Blood samples also contained most of the expanded thyroid clonotypes (frequency above 0.001), which suggests that blood repertoires may reflect thyroid immune responses. In validation, the model predicted progression to ophthalmopathy with about 71% sensitivity and 72% to 75% specificity, a median of around 6.6 months before onset.

TCR beta CDR3 regions were amplified from RNA transcripts. A first-round RT-PCR of the TCR CDR3 used the HTBI primer set with the Qiagen OneStep RT-PCR kit. A second multiplex PCR round built the libraries, followed by size selection and purification. Libraries were sequenced paired-end with 100 bp reads on an Illumina HiSeq2000. From the authors' description of their analysis: Raw data were processed with SOAPnuke, discarding reads with adapters, uncalled bases, mean Phred below 15, or no exact constant-primer or identifier match. High-quality paired reads were merged using COPE v1.2.5, and each unique nucleotide sequence was defined as a clonotype. MiTCR v1.1 was used to align clonotypes to the IMGT TRBV, TRBD and TRBJ reference segments. Analysis was restricted to V-J combinations with a frequency above 0.0001, which covered roughly 99% of repertoires. The TCS score was defined as the ratio of F50 (clonal expansion) to E x V (chaos), calculated using BLOSUM62-based TCRdist between CDR3 peptides within each V-J. Welch's t-statistics and random forest reduced roughly 500 V-J features to some 14, which were used in a naive Bayes classifier (R e1071). The public reads were reprocessed in TCRdb via fastp at Q25 and MiXCR, keeping in-frame beta chains. Records with the same CDR3 protein are collapsed into one entry carrying the most frequent genes and DNA. None of the V and J calls come from the authors' own analysis; TCRdb made them. Across this sample there are a few hundred thousand distinct CDR3 sequences, with approximately 23% seen only once. Under 65% of the sample belongs to the ten largest clones.

The sample taken for sequencing was blood. The clonotype originates from a man younger than 40 with Graves' ophthalmopathy. Rearrangement joined TRBV7-8 to TRBJ1-2, and perhaps TRBD1 as D gene, on 5 matching bases. Read as DNA, the sequence is TGTGCCAGCAGCTCTAGGGGCGCATACTCCACTGTTCGGCAGGATAACTATGGCTACACCTTC. It codes for CASSSRGAYSTVRQDNYGYTF.